The clone carrying this TCR beta chain has at least ten counts. Its antigen is as yet unknown. The data belong to a study of CD8+CD57+ T cells in acquired aplastic anemia. Overall study context: The average for DNA from sorted CD4+ and CD8+ cells was about 2.9 ug.

Genomic DNA templated the TCR beta VDJ and CDR3 profiling. TCRdb reprocessed the reads with MiXCR, giving one entry per CDR3 protein. Counted here are around 170,000 distinct CDR3 sequences, approximately 50% occurring once; the ten biggest clones make up approximately 9.4%. Sequenced patients had shown CD8+CD57+ cell expansion by flow cytometry. The CDR3 loop spans 12 amino acids. Looked up from germline, CDR1 is MNHNS and CDR2 is SASEGT. Between the trimmed V and J ends, which lost 6 bases and 3 bases, there was a span of 5 bases. Overall study findings and caveats: Overlapping CD8+ CDR3 repertoires of patients and controls contained approximately 28 shared sequences. Significance was not reached for CD8+ Simpson's diversity between patients and controls.

V is TRBV6-1 and J is TRBJ1-4; D is ambiguous. The receptor comes from a human donor with aplastic anemia. Material for sequencing was sorted CD4+, CD8+, or CD8+CD57+ T cells (not recorded which) from PBMCs. In DNA, the CDR3 is TGTGCCAGCAGGTCTCCTAATGAAAAACTGTTTTTT. Translating gives CASRSPNEKLFF.